This T cell receptor (beta chain) was recorded in a study of shared clonotypes between healthy human individuals. Study-level results: Deeper or shallower sequencing was expected to change how clonotypes are shared among donors.

CDR1 and CDR2 (germline): SSHAT, FNYEAQ (reference sequence). The CDR3 is made up of 14 amino acids. A remark on this clone: What it binds is not known. An end of the junction differs from the germline gene, which may be a read error.

TCRdb's copy holds only in-frame clones and misses some; the assay was immunoSEQ multiplex PCR. This table has about 450,000 clones, 70% to 80% appearing once. Sequencing input: PBMCs. The TCR originated in a woman aged 40 to 50 in good health. Some clones in this sample may be carry-over from other donors' samples. The genes are TRBV7-7 and TRBJ2-1; no clear D gene. The DNA for the CDR3 is TGTGCTAGCAGCTTAGACGACTCCTACAATGAGCAGTTCTTC. It specifies CASSLDDSYNEQFF.